Included here is one T cell receptor (beta chain) sequence, with context. This sample is drawn from a study of T cell changes during pregnancy in multiple sclerosis. This CDR3 has 13 residues. CDR1 is MNHEY, CDR2 SVGAGI, per germline. With V trimmed by 4 bases and J by 7 bases, 5 bases remained unmatched. Some clones are missing from TCRdb's copy, which holds only in-frame ones; the method was immunoSEQ multiplex PCR. The sample consists of 80,000 to 95,000 clones, nearly 95% of them appearing once. Sample: peripheral blood, taken in the second trimester of pregnancy. This sequence originates from a female donor with multiple sclerosis, enrolled in a pregnancy study. This chain links TRBV6-5 with TRBJ1-1; 8 positions match TRBD1. CDR3 sequence reads: CASSLRQGIEAFF. For the CDR3, the DNA is TGTGCCAGCAGTTTAAGACAGGGGATTGAAGCTTTCTTT.